This is a list of T cell receptor beta chains from one sample in a study of T cell clones after liver transplantation. Clones were read by immunoSEQ multiplex PCR, and TCRdb kept only the in-frame ones, dropping some. The data hold 50,000 to 55,000 clones, with roughly 70% observed a single time. The sample consisted of CD4+ T cells from blood, taken less than 70 months after liver transplant. These receptors all stem from a human patient who received a liver transplant. T cells may partly derive from the graft donor. Both conserved end residues are part of each CDR3.

TRBV7-9	TRBJ2-7	CASSLRYASRTGAYEQYF
TRBV9	TRBJ2-2	CASNQGRGITGELFF
TRBV5-1	TRBJ2-7	CASSFRTGGFEQYF
TRBV5-1	TRBJ2-5	CASSTGMGTGGGETQYF
TRBV5-5	TRBJ2-6	CASSSGSASSGANVLTF
TRBV11-2	TRBJ1-6	CASSRENSPLHF
TRBV2	TRBJ1-1	CASSVRQSNTEAFF
TRBV6-5	TRBJ2-7	CASSYLVGGEQYF
TRBV4-2	TRBJ2-2	CASSQLGQGGDTGELFF
TRBV2	TRBJ2-6	CASSEQGFGANVLTF
TRBV29-1	TRBJ2-1	CSVKGGRDEQFF
TRBV7-3	TRBJ1-1	CASSLTGGNTEAFF
TRBV5-8	TRBJ2-3	CASSTTGGFQDTQYF
TRBV28	TRBJ2-4	CASSLIPTLAKNIQYF
TRBV5-1	TRBJ2-5	CASSYDQETQYF
TRBV28	TRBJ1-2	CASNQHLRPLNGYTF
TRBV10-2	TRBJ1-6	CASSSARSNTPLHF
TRBV4-2	TRBJ2-3	CASSHGSGGTTDTQYF
TRBV27	TRBJ1-5	CASRDGGRGYQPQHF
TRBV2	TRBJ2-4	CASSGDGNQRYF
TRBV2	TRBJ2-1	CASTATGGAFGEQFF
TRBV28	TRBJ2-3	CASSFRDGALDTQYF
TRBV5-1	TRBJ2-7	CASRYGTGVYEQYF
TRBV10-3	TRBJ2-3	CAIRGTSHTDTQYF
TRBV5-1	TRBJ1-1	CASSQQVNTEAFF
TRBV5-5	TRBJ1-5	CASSLGGQSAYTSGHF
TRBV7-9	TRBJ1-4	CASSFGVLGTNEKLFF
TRBV5-1	TRBJ2-3	CASSERTVTDTQYF
TRBV5-4	TRBJ1-6	CASSLNRGLGSPLHF
TRBV6-5	TRBJ2-6	CASSPSYSGANVLTF
TRBV4-1	TRBJ1-2	CASSRDQVGAYGYTF
TRBV10-3	TRBJ1-1	CAISGTGGGAEAFF
TRBV5-4	TRBJ2-1	CASSLETGAYNEQFF
TRBV11-2	TRBJ2-4	CASSSRLAKNIQYF
TRBV7-2	TRBJ1-2	CASSLTPVPNYGYTF
TRBV6-5	TRBJ1-6	CASSRSGYSPLHF
TRBV11-2	TRBJ1-3	CASSLTGRGNTIYF
TRBV7-3	TRBJ2-2	CASSDNTGELFF
TRBV14	TRBJ1-1	CASSPTFEGTEAFF
TRBV6-5	TRBJ1-2	CASSEQNYGYTF